A single sample gave rise to the 4 T cell receptor beta chains below, sequenced in a study of cytomegalovirus exposure and HLA in healthy donors. The PCR employed 60 Vbeta primers together with 13 Jbeta primers. Using immunoSEQ multiplex PCR, the repertoire was profiled, and TCRdb retains in-frame clones only, with some absent. The repertoire consists of hundreds of thousands of clones, with 80% to 90% occurring once and the leading ten covering approximately 1%. Sequenced: PBMCs. All receptors come from a woman aged 18-29 years in good health and CMV-seronegative.

This chain connects TRBV5-1 to TRBJ2-1, with 16 bases aligning to TRBD2. J lost 8 bases, V lost 1 base, and 6 bases had no gene match. The CDR3 covers 17 residues. The germline gives CDR1 SGHRS, CDR2 YFSETQ. DNA for the CDR3: TGCGCCAGCAGCTTGACCGGGACTAGCGGGAGGGGGTATGAGCAGTTCTTC. This encodes CASSLTGTSGRGYEQFF.

The DNA for the CDR3 is TGTGCCAGCAGCCTAATCCAGGGACAGGGGTATCATGAGCAGTTCTTC. This sequence encodes CASSLIQGQGYHEQFF. The gene calls are TRBV7-9 and TRBJ2-1; 10 nucleotides line up with TRBD1. CDR1 is SEHNR and CDR2 is FQNEAQ in the germline V gene (reference sequence). V shed 5 bases, J shed 8 bases, and the junction held 12 bases outside the gene matches. The CDR3 is 16 amino acids. Using reference TRBV7-9 and TRBJ2-1 for the parts outside the CDR3, the full variable domain is DTGVSQNPRHKITKRGQNVTFRCDPISEHNRLYWYRQTLGQGPEFLTYFQNEAQLEKSRLLSDRFSAERPKGSFSTLEIQRTEQGDSAMYLCASSLIQGQGYHEQFFGPGTRLTVL.

The chain couples TRBV5-4 to TRBJ1-1, with TRBD1 as a possible D gene (5 bases). The CDR3 contains 16 residues. V was shortened by 3 bases and J by 4 bases, with 19 bases between the two germline ends. The germline V gene has CDR1 SGHNT and CDR2 YYREEE (reference sequence). The DNA of the CDR3 is TGTGCCAGCAGCTCGGCCTTTGGGGGGAGGGGCACTGAAGCTTTCTTT. As protein: CASSSAFGGRGTEAFF.

The chain has TRBV10-1 and TRBJ2-1; D is perhaps TRBD1 (6 bases). The CDR3 spans 13 residues. Trimming removed 8 bases at V and 7 bases at J, with 15 bases between. Germline CDR1 and CDR2: WNHNN and SYGVQD (reference sequence). CDR3 nucleotides: TGCGCCAGCGGGCCAACAGGGTCTAATGAGCAGTTCTTC. Its protein product is CASGPTGSNEQFF.